Listed below are T cell receptor beta chains from one sample, sequenced in a study of blood T cell repertoires in COVID-19. Profiled with immunoSEQ multiplex PCR; TCRdb holds only in-frame clones, not every one. The sample records 350,000 or so clones, around 87% being singletons. Sequencing used peripheral blood. The receptors originated from a woman aged 25 to 39 with COVID-19, enrolled during active disease. The conserved cysteine and the conserved F or W are not part of the CDR3 here. Each record gives: clone size, J gene, V gene, CDR3 protein. Size is stated for part of the rows, as once, few or many counts, or as a class when the clone is expanded.

. TRBJ2-1 TRBV5-1 ASSPASGANYNEQF
. TRBJ2-3 TRBV5-1 ASSLTLGGTDTQY
. TRBJ2-7 TRBV27 ASSSPGLEVEQY
. TRBJ2-3 TRBV7-3 ASSLGIHVAGVGDTQY
. TRBJ2-2 TRBV19 ASSGSKHTGELF
. TRBJ1-2 TRBV18 ASSPLDSNGYT
. TRBJ2-2 TRBV7-9 ASSLGTGSTGELF
. TRBJ2-5 TRBV7-6 ASSLGLIQETQY
. TRBJ2-1 TRBV7-2 ASTRLAGGSHEQF
few TRBJ2-5 TRBV5-1 ASSSGLAIPPYQETQY
. TRBJ2-2 TRBV2 ATSKREKELF
. TRBJ2-3 TRBV5-4 ASSPYGLGGTDTQY
. TRBJ2-7 TRBV20-1 SARPIYEQY
. TRBJ2-7 TRBV5-1 ASSSGTYEQY
. TRBJ1-2 TRBV6-5 ATFGTTNYGYT
. TRBJ2-7 TRBV30 AWSRWKGGYEQY
. TRBJ2-7 TRBV6-5 ASTGLAGAGEQY
. TRBJ1-4 TRBV5-1 ASSFGQGYEKLF
. TRBJ1-1 TRBV25-1 ASRRDRVTEAF
. TRBJ2-3 TRBV11-3 ASSLPPPSGSTDTQY
. TRBJ1-3 TRBV21-1 ASSPLTGSGNTIY
. TRBJ1-2 TRBV24-1 ATSGQDRDGYT
. TRBJ2-4 TRBV5-4 ASSLVGAGVNIQY
few TRBJ2-7 TRBV30 AWGRLARDEQY
. TRBJ2-1 TRBV5-1 ASRDTYNEQF
once TRBJ2-7 TRBV15 ATSRGQDEQY
. TRBJ2-5 TRBV5-1 ASSLTGLQEAQY